This T cell receptor beta chain derives from a study of graft-versus-host responses after intestinal transplantation. The wider study: Tacrolimus and steroids were given for two to three years to all recipients after anti-thymocyte globulin induction. Findings and caveats of the study: Detection of GvH clones occurred in recipient marrow, and some had their first appearance in ileum or blood. High graft-versus-host to host-versus-graft T cell clonal ratios marked allografts of patients with graft-donor macrochimerism.

Assay: immunoSEQ multiplex PCR; the TCRdb copy retains only in-frame clones and omits some. The sample yields around 100,000 clones, 93% seen once. This clone came up once. Antigen specificity is unknown. V lost 5 bases, J lost 6 bases, and 4 bases stayed unmatched. This CDR3 comprises 13 residues. From germline, CDR1 is LNHDA and CDR2 SQIVND (reference sequence). The V call is TRBV19, the J call TRBJ2-1; 7 bases line up with TRBD1. This specimen consisted of unstimulated CD8+ T cells sorted from spleen or lymph node cells, obtained before intestinal transplant. The clonotype originates from a human donor who received an intestinal transplant. The CDR3 is CASSSTGFNEQFF. The CDR3 DNA follows: TGTGCCAGTAGTTCGACAGGGTTCAATGAGCAGTTCTTC.